The 5 T cell receptor beta chains listed next were all sequenced from one sample in a study of blood T cell repertoires in COVID-19. TCRdb's table, derived via immunoSEQ multiplex PCR, lists solely in-frame clones and lacks some. The sample lists some 180,000 clones, 82% occurring once. What was sequenced was PBMCs or T cells enriched from blood (not recorded which). These receptors were collected from a woman aged 60-75 years with acute COVID-19.

A single count supports this clone. This rearrangement joins TRBV4-1 to TRBJ1-2; 10 bases line up with TRBD1. V trimming: 4 bases; J trimming: 0 bases; junction bases outside the gene matches: 14. CDR1 is MGHRA, CDR2 YSYEKL, per germline. The CDR3 sequence is 19 residues long. The CDR3 reads CASSPRQGASADSNYGYTF. DNA of the CDR3: TGCGCCAGCAGCCCTCGACAGGGGGCCTCTGCAGATTCTAACTATGGCTACACCTTC.

The chain employs TRBV5-6 and TRBJ2-7; the match to TRBD1 covers 7 bases. The length of the CDR3 is 14 residues. V was pared by 4 bases and J by 6 bases, with 10 bases of the junction left unmatched. Germline V CDR1 and CDR2: SGHDT, YYEEEE. The CDR3 nucleotides read TGTGCCAGCAGCAAACAGGGGTCCTTGGGCGAGCAGTACTTC. Translated: CASSKQGSLGEQYF.

The count of this clone is one. The chain uses TRBV6-6 and TRBJ1-1; TRBD1 agrees at 9 bases. The CDR3 contains 15 residues. Unmatched junction bases numbered 9, after V lost 4 bases and J lost 6 bases. CDR1 MNHNY and CDR2 SVGAGI come from the germline V gene (reference sequence). This CDR3 reads CASSLQGAEIAEAFF. In DNA, the CDR3 is TGTGCCAGCAGTTTACAGGGGGCGGAGATCGCTGAAGCTTTCTTT.

This chain joins TRBV6-5 and TRBJ2-5, with 12 bases lining up with TRBD2. Unmatched junction bases numbered 4, after V lost 0 bases and J lost 5 bases. The CDR3 covers 16 residues. The germline CDR1 and CDR2 sequences are MNHEY and SVGAGI. The CDR3 spells CASSYSRLAGVETQYF. The CDR3 coding sequence is TGTGCCAGCAGTTACTCGAGACTAGCGGGAGTGGAGACCCAGTACTTC.

The chain is built from TRBV9 and TRBJ2-1, with TRBD2 as a possible D gene (6 bases). Germline V gene sequence: CDR1 SGDLS, CDR2 YYNGEE. V lost 4 bases and J 0 bases, leaving 23 bases between the germline ends. The CDR3 is 19 residues long. This CDR3 reads CASSSLGSGLRSSYNEQFF. The DNA for the CDR3 is TGTGCCAGCAGCTCCCTGGGTAGCGGATTAAGGAGCTCCTACAATGAGCAGTTCTTC.